The 25 T cell receptor beta chains given below trace back to one sample, sequenced in a study of cytomegalovirus exposure and HLA in healthy donors. Primers: 60 Vbeta forward and 13 Jbeta reverse. The repertoire was sequenced with immunoSEQ multiplex PCR; TCRdb's copy has only in-frame clones and lacks some. The sample includes approximately 120,000 clones, about 79% of them seen just once. Sequencing was performed on PBMCs. All receptors come from a man aged 50 or older in good health and CMV-seronegative.

The genes are TRBV25-1 and TRBJ2-5; TRBD1 is a possible D gene (5 bases). With 1 base removed from V and 5 bases from J, the gap between germline ends came to 14 bases. Germline V gene sequence: CDR1 MGHDK, CDR2 SYGVNS. The CDR3 loop spans 15 amino acids. The CDR3 sequence is CASSEFGREAETQYF. The CDR3 DNA reads TGTGCCAGCAGTGAATTTGGCAGGGAAGCGGAGACCCAGTACTTC.

Here the CDR3 reads CASSSGGGSGYTF. For the CDR3, the DNA is TGTGCCAGCAGTTCGGGCGGGGGTAGCGGCTACACCTTC. The chain couples TRBV28 to TRBJ1-2; D is possibly TRBD1 (5 bases). The CDR3 spans 13 residues. Germline V CDR1 and CDR2: MDHEN, SYDVKM. Trimming left V 4 bases short and J 8 bases short, with 14 bases between.

The chain employs TRBV2 and TRBJ1-5; 9 nucleotides align to TRBD1. Germline CDR1 is SNHLY and CDR2 is FYNNEI. The ends lost 4 bases at V and 6 bases at J; junction bases unmatched: 4. This CDR3 spans 14 amino acids. The CDR3 loop is CASSGQGGTQPQHF. CDR3 nucleotides: TGTGCCAGCAGTGGACAGGGGGGTACTCAGCCCCAGCATTTT. The full variable domain, its missing parts supplied by reference TRBV2 and TRBJ1-5, is EPEVTQTPSHQVTQMGQEVILRCVPISNHLYFYWYRQILGQKVEFLVSFYNNEISEKSEIFDDQFSVERPDGSNFTLKIRSTKLEDSAMYFCASSGQGGTQPQHFGDGTRLSIL.

This clone has a handful of counts. The chain joins TRBV10-3 to TRBJ2-1; 7 bases align to TRBD2. There are 16 residues in the CDR3. Germline V lookup: CDR1 ENHRY, CDR2 SYGVKD. J gave up 2 bases and V 0 bases, and 4 bases lay outside the gene matches. The CDR3 sequence: CAISESSGGTYNEQFF. Here the CDR3 DNA reads TGTGCCATCAGTGAGTCATCCGGGGGGACCTACAATGAGCAGTTCTTC.

This clone was seen once. The chain couples TRBV11-2 to TRBJ1-1; perhaps TRBD1 as D (5 bases). Germline V gives CDR1 SGHAT, CDR2 FQNNGV. This CDR3 comprises 13 residues. The V gene lost 7 bases and the J gene lost 4 bases, with 13 bases spanning the gap. CDR3 protein: CASIRMGGTEAFF. The CDR3 coding sequence is TGTGCCAGCATTCGGATGGGGGGCACTGAAGCTTTCTTT.

This chain connects TRBV2 to TRBJ2-3; 13 positions agree with TRBD2. CDR1 is SNHLY and CDR2 is FYNNEI in the germline V gene. The CDR3 is 14 residues long. V shed 6 bases and J 7 bases; nucleotides not matched to a gene: 4. The CDR3 bases are TGTGCCAGCAGACTAGCGGGGGGGCCTAATACGCAGTATTTT. Amino acid sequence: CASRLAGGPNTQYF.

The chain combines TRBV9 with TRBJ2-2; TRBD2 matches 12 bases. The CDR3 extends over 17 amino acids. Germline V CDR1 and CDR2: SGDLS, YYNGEE. The V segment lost 3 bases and the J segment 7 bases; nucleotides outside the gene matches: 10. This CDR3 reads CASSDRLAGAPVGELFF. The DNA for the CDR3 is TGTGCCAGCAGCGACCGACTAGCGGGGGCCCCGGTCGGGGAGCTGTTTTTT.

CDR3 DNA: TGTGCCAGCAGTCGAGCTAGCTTCTCCTACAATGAGCAGTTCTTC. Translated, it gives CASSRASFSYNEQFF. This chain uses TRBV6-5 with TRBJ2-1; D perhaps matches TRBD2 (5 bases). This CDR3 comprises 15 residues. V shed 5 bases and J shed 0 bases, with 11 bases lying between them. Germline V lookup: CDR1 MNHEY, CDR2 SVGAGI.

The gene calls are TRBV9 and TRBJ1-2, with 9 bases that match TRBD1. Per the germline V gene, CDR1 is SGDLS and CDR2 is YYNGEE. The J segment lost 2 bases and the V segment lost 3 bases, leaving 8 bases of the junction unmatched. This CDR3 is 16 amino acids long. The DNA of the CDR3 is TGTGCCAGCAGCGCGCAACCGGGACAGGGCAACTATGGCTACACCTTC. Translation gives CASSAQPGQGNYGYTF.

This sequence joins TRBV7-2 and TRBJ2-7; D not resolved. Deletions cut 1 base from V and 1 base from J, with 11 bases between. Germline values: CDR1 SGHTA, CDR2 FQGNSA. The CDR3 has 15 residues. The CDR3 is CASSLVVGPSYEQYF. In DNA form, the CDR3 reads TGTGCCAGCAGCTTAGTAGTGGGCCCGTCCTACGAGCAGTACTTC.

The rearrangement links TRBV11-1 to TRBJ2-3; TRBD2 agrees at 8 bases. Trimming cost V 5 bases and J 5 bases; bases outside gene matches: 18. This CDR3 is 18 amino acids long. Germline loops: CDR1 SGHAT, CDR2 FQDESV (reference sequence). Here the CDR3 reads CASSRNSGTRSPQDTQYF. CDR3 in DNA: TGTGCCAGCAGCCGAAATTCCGGGACTAGATCCCCCCAAGATACGCAGTATTTT. Combining the CDR3 with reference TRBV11-1 and TRBJ2-3 gives the whole variable domain EAEVAQSPRYKITEKSQAVAFWCDPISGHATLYWYRQILGQGPELLVQFQDESVVDDSQLPKDRFSAERLKGVDSTLKIQPAELGDSAMYLCASSRNSGTRSPQDTQYFGPGTRLTVL.

V gene TRBV4-1 combines with J gene TRBJ1-6, with D maybe TRBD1 (6 bases). V lost 3 bases and J 4 bases, leaving 16 bases between the germline ends. This CDR3 comprises 17 residues. Germline V gene sequence: CDR1 MGHRA, CDR2 YSYEKL. CDR3 nucleotide sequence: TGCGCCAGCAGCCACCTAGGCAGAGACAGGTATAATTCACCCCTCCACTTT. Translated, it gives CASSHLGRDRYNSPLHF.

This clone was detected only a few times. The chain couples TRBV4-1 to TRBJ2-7; D is perhaps TRBD1 (5 bases). The V end was cut by 4 bases, the J end by 3 bases, with 10 bases between. Germline-derived CDR1 and CDR2 are MGHRA and YSYEKL. The length of the CDR3 is 13 residues. This CDR3 is CASSRTGSYEQYF. CDR3 bases: TGCGCCAGCAGCCGTACAGGAAGCTACGAGCAGTACTTC.

J is TRBJ1-3 and V is TRBV4-1; TRBD1 is a possible D gene (6 bases). Germline values: CDR1 MGHRA, CDR2 YSYEKL. Trimming stripped 4 bases from V and 2 bases from J, with 15 bases between. This CDR3 is built from 16 residues. CDR3 loop: CASSPMTRGPGNTIYF. For the CDR3, the DNA is TGCGCCAGCAGCCCCATGACCAGGGGACCTGGAAACACCATATATTTT.

As concerns this clone: The junction shows a germline mismatch at one end, possibly a read error. This chain uses TRBV7-9 with TRBJ1-4; perhaps TRBD1 as D (5 bases). CDR1 and CDR2 (germline): SEHNR, FQNEAQ (reference sequence). There are 17 residues in the CDR3. The CDR3 loop is CSSSLRDMGLGNEKLFF. The CDR3 DNA is TGTTCCAGCAGCTTACGAGACATGGGGCTTGGTAATGAAAAACTGTTTTTT.

The rearrangement joins TRBV20-1 to TRBJ1-1; D is unresolved. Trimming left V 5 bases short and J 4 bases short, with 5 bases between. CDR3 length: 10 residues. Germline-derived CDR1 and CDR2 are DFQATT and SNEGSKA (reference sequence). The CDR3 DNA sequence: TGCAGTGCTCCCGTCACTGAAGCTTTCTTT. Protein sequence: CSAPVTEAFF.

The chain recombines TRBV6-1 with TRBJ2-5, with 11 bases that match TRBD2. J was trimmed by 2 bases and V by 3 bases; bases with no gene match: 2. CDR3 length equals 15 residues. Germline loops: CDR1 MNHNS, CDR2 SASEGT. The CDR3 loop is CASSEIAGGQETQYF. CDR3 in DNA: TGTGCCAGCAGTGAGATAGCGGGGGGGCAAGAGACCCAGTACTTC.

The chain links TRBV5-1 to TRBJ1-5; TRBD1 agrees at 7 bases. The V segment lost 0 bases and the J segment 3 bases; nucleotides outside the gene matches: 3. The CDR3 spans 15 residues. The germline CDR1 and CDR2 sequences are SGHRS and YFSETQ. The CDR3: CASSLETGYNQPQHF. The DNA of the CDR3 is TGCGCCAGCAGCTTGGAGACAGGGTACAATCAGCCCCAGCATTTT.

The chain joins TRBV5-6 to TRBJ2-7; D is unresolved. The germline CDR1 and CDR2 sequences are SGHDT and YYEEEE. Trimming removed 4 bases at V and 0 bases at J, with 20 bases between. The CDR3 runs 17 residues. Written as DNA, the CDR3 is TGTGCCAGCAGCCCGACGACACTCCGATTGGGCTCCTACGAGCAGTACTTC. It translates to CASSPTTLRLGSYEQYF.

The chain joins TRBV9 to TRBJ2-3; 13 bases are a match to TRBD2. The germline V gene has CDR1 SGDLS and CDR2 YYNGEE. The junction had 13 bases not matched to a gene; V was cut back by 7 bases and J by 5 bases. CDR3 length: 17 amino acids. This CDR3 is CASGHSTSGGALDTQYF. The DNA of the CDR3 is TGTGCCAGCGGACACTCAACTAGCGGGGGGGCCCTAGATACGCAGTATTTT. Full variable domain (rest looked up from reference TRBV9 and TRBJ2-3): DSGVTQTPKHLITATGQRVTLRCSPRSGDLSVYWYQQSLDQGLQFLIQYYNGEERAKGNILERFSAQQFPDLHSELNLSSLELGDSALYFCASGHSTSGGALDTQYFGPGTRLTVL.

The gene calls are TRBV7-8 and TRBJ2-7; 7 bases are shared with TRBD2. Germline assignment: CDR1 SGHVS and CDR2 FQNEAQ. The J segment lost 5 bases and the V segment lost 1 base, leaving 5 bases of the junction unmatched. CDR3 length: 14 amino acids. The CDR3 sequence is CASSLVLAGHEQYF. The CDR3 DNA follows: TGTGCCAGCAGCTTAGTTTTAGCGGGCCACGAGCAGTACTTC.

This clone has a handful of counts. This CDR3 reads CASSSQRDSQNTDTQYF. The CDR3 DNA follows: TGTGCCAGCAGCTCGCAACGGGACAGTCAAAACACAGATACGCAGTATTTT. The chain joins TRBV7-6 to TRBJ2-3; 7 positions agree with TRBD1. The CDR3 has 17 amino acids. Trimming cost V 4 bases and J 2 bases; bases outside gene matches: 12. Germline V gives CDR1 SGHVS, CDR2 FNYEAQ.

CDR3 nucleotides: TGCGCCAGCAGCTTTGACAGGTTAGGGTCACCCCTCCACTTT. Translation gives CASSFDRLGSPLHF. The chain employs TRBV5-1 and TRBJ1-6, with a weak D call TRBD1 (6 bases). The germline V gene encodes CDR1 SGHRS and CDR2 YFSETQ. With 2 bases removed from V and 10 bases from J, the gap between germline ends came to 13 bases. This CDR3 contains 14 residues.

V and J are TRBV2 and TRBJ2-3; D gene unclear. CDR1 is SNHLY, CDR2 FYNNEI, per germline. Trimming cost V 5 bases and J 6 bases, with 9 bases left between them. The CDR3 loop spans 12 amino acids. The CDR3 nucleotides are TGTGCCAGCAGTTCCGGGTGGGATACGCAGTATTTT. Its translation: CASSSGWDTQYF. Full variable domain (remainder filled in from reference TRBV2 and TRBJ2-3): EPEVTQTPSHQVTQMGQEVILRCVPISNHLYFYWYRQILGQKVEFLVSFYNNEISEKSEIFDDQFSVERPDGSNFTLKIRSTKLEDSAMYFCASSSGWDTQYFGPGTRLTVL.

This chain connects TRBV30 to TRBJ2-7; perhaps TRBD2 as D (5 bases). The CDR3 length is 11 residues. V was pared by 5 bases and J by 6 bases, with 11 bases between. In germline, CDR1 is GTSNPN, CDR2 SVGIG (reference sequence). The DNA for the CDR3 is TGTGCCTGGTCGGTCGGAGGCGAGCAGTACTTC. It specifies CAWSVGGEQYF. The variable domain in full, with the rest retrieved from reference TRBV30 and TRBJ2-7, is SQTIHQWPATLVQPVGSPLSLECTVEGTSNPNLYWYRQAAGRGLQLLFYSVGIGQISSEVPQNLSASRPQDRQFILSSKKLLLSDSGFYLCAWSVGGEQYFGPGTRLTVT.